This entry is about one T cell receptor (beta chain). As yet, its antigen is unknown. A much larger clonotype is one base distant, so this may be a read error. cDNA carried unique molecular identifiers, and a universal primer site was added by template switching. TCRdb re-called the 5' RACE reads with MiXCR, one entry per CDR3 protein. The table shows 1.5 million to 2 million distinct CDR3 sequences, with about 32% occurring only once. No donor was unhealthy or non-Caucasian. The sample originates from a study of identical twins. Trimming removed 6 bases at V and 10 bases at J, with 19 bases between. Germline V gives CDR1 SQVTM, CDR2 ANQGSEA. This CDR3 region has 13 residues. Study results and limitations: Weaker excess sharing between twins was seen in beta out-of-frame sequences. Within twin pairs, the out-of-frame alpha sequences they shared showed excess low generation probability.

The sequencing input was cord blood. The sequence was collected from a newborn girl in good health. V and J are TRBV29-1 and TRBJ2-1; TRBD1 might be the D (6 bases). Here the CDR3 reads CSVTSRDTYEQFF. The CDR3 coding sequence is TGCAGCGTCACGTCCCGGGACACCTACGAGCAGTTCTTC.